A selection of T cell receptor beta chains follows, all from one sample in a study of T-cell reconstitution after alpha-beta-depleted transplantation in children. TCRdb fed the PCR reads into MiXCR, producing one record per CDR3 protein. The sample includes 200,000 to 250,000 distinct CDR3 sequences, roughly a tenth of them seen just once. Sequencing used PBMCs, obtained before TCRalphabeta/CD19-depleted stem cell transplant. The receptors were sampled from a child in the first two years of life with acute myeloid leukemia, due to receive a stem cell transplant. Both conserved end residues are part of each CDR3. A D gene is named only where the DNA matches it firmly. The listing skips clone size in some rows; elsewhere it reads once, few, many or a size class.

13 | many | TRBJ2-5 | NA | TRBV18 | TGTGCCAGCTCCGGGGGTGGCCAAGAGACCCAGTACTTC | CASSGGGQETQYF
15 | many | TRBJ2-7 | TRBD1 | TRBV4-1 | TGCGCCAGCAGCCATGCCGGGACAGGGGCCTACGAGCAGTACTTC | CASSHAGTGAYEQYF
16 | many | TRBJ2-7 | TRBD2 | TRBV19 | TGTGCCAGTAGTAAAAAAGGACTAGCGGGAGCCTACGAGCAGTACTTC | CASSKKGLAGAYEQYF
15 | many | TRBJ2-1 | NA | TRBV20-1 | TGCAGTGCTAGTCCCCCCCAAGAGGCCTACAATGAGCAGTTCTTC | CSASPPQEAYNEQFF
16 | many | TRBJ2-1 | TRBD2 | TRBV11-2 | TGTGCCAGCAGCCCTCGAACGGCGGGAGAGGGCGATGAGCAGTTCTTC | CASSPRTAGEGDEQFF
13 | many | TRBJ1-1 | NA | TRBV2 | TGTGCCAGCGATTGGACCTACCTTGGTGAAGCTTTCTTT | CASDWTYLGEAFF
16 | many | TRBJ1-2 | NA | TRBV11-1 | TGTGCCAGCAGCTTGGGGCTCGGGAGCGTGGACTATGGCTACACCTTC | CASSLGLGSVDYGYTF
14 | many | TRBJ1-1 | TRBD1 | TRBV28 | TGTGCCAGCAGTTTTGCAGGGGGAAATTTTAAGGCTTTCTTT | CASSFAGGNFKAFF
12 | many | TRBJ2-7 | NA | TRBV3-1 | TGTGCCAGCAGCCAAATTCCGGTAGAGCAGTACTTC | CASSQIPVEQYF
18 | many | TRBJ2-1 | TRBD2 | TRBV12-3/TRBV12-4 | TGTGCCAGCAGTCAAGGGACTAGCGGGACGAGCTCCTACAATGAGCAGTTCTTC | CASSQGTSGTSSYNEQFF
16 | many | TRBJ2-1 | TRBD2 | TRBV7-8 | TGTGCCAGCAGCCCAACCACTAGCGGGGGGTACAATGAGCAGTTCTTC | CASSPTTSGGYNEQFF
18 | few | TRBJ2-2 | NA | TRBV3-1 | TGTGCCAGCAGCCAAGTGGGAGGGGGCCGAGTGGACACCGGGGAGCTGTTTTTT | CASSQVGGGRVDTGELFF
16 | few | TRBJ2-3 | NA | TRBV5-4 | TGTGCCAGCAGCCCTTCCATCGGGACTAGCACAGATACGCAGTATTTT | CASSPSIGTSTDTQYF
12 | many | TRBJ2-5 | NA | TRBV20-1 | TGCAGTGCTAGAGCCCCGCCAGAGACCCAGTACTTC | CSARAPPETQYF
12 | many | TRBJ2-1 | NA | TRBV7-3 | TGTGCCAGCAGCTCATCTAGGAATGAGCAGTTCTTC | CASSSSRNEQFF
14 | many | TRBJ1-1 | NA | TRBV28 | TGTGCCACCGAGAGGACGGTACTGAACACTGAAGCTTTCTTT | CATERTVLNTEAFF
8 | many | TRBJ2-1 | NA | TRBV20-1 | TGCAGTGCGGGACAGCAGTTCTTC | CSAGQQFF
14 | many | TRBJ2-7 | NA | TRBV6-5 | TGTGCCAGCAGTTACTCACGGCTCAACTACGAGCAGTACTTC | CASSYSRLNYEQYF
13 | many | TRBJ2-7 | NA | TRBV6-2/TRBV6-3 | TGTGCCAGCAGTTACGTCGGGGACTACGAGCAGTACTTC | CASSYVGDYEQYF
14 | many | TRBJ1-5 | NA | TRBV20-1 | TGCAGTGCTAGCCCAGGGGCTTTCAATCAGCCCCAGCATTTT | CSASPGAFNQPQHF
15 | few | TRBJ1-5 | NA | TRBV19 | TGTGCCAGTAGTATAAGGGAGTATGGCAATCAGCCCCAGCATTTT | CASSIREYGNQPQHF
14 | many | TRBJ2-5 | NA | TRBV5-6 | TGTGCCAGCAGCGGTTTTGGCGGAAGAGAGACCCAGTACTTC | CASSGFGGRETQYF
14 | many | TRBJ2-5 | NA | TRBV7-2 | TGTGCCAGCAGCTTAGTGGTGGGCTTAGAGACCCAGTACTTC | CASSLVVGLETQYF
11 | NA | TRBJ2-7 | NA | TRBV6-2/TRBV6-3 | TGTGCCAGCAGTTATAGCTACGAGCAGCACTTC | CASSYSYEQHF
18 | many | TRBJ2-3 | TRBD2 | TRBV13 | TGTGCCAGCAGCTCAACGGCCTCGGGGGGGAGGCACACAGATACGCAGTATTTT | CASSSTASGGRHTDTQYF
15 | many | TRBJ2-3 | NA | TRBV24-1 | TGTGCCACCAGTGATTTCAGGGGAAGCACAGATACGCAGTATTTT | CATSDFRGSTDTQYF
13 | many | TRBJ2-1 | TRBD2 | TRBV20-1 | TGCAGTGCTGGGGGACTAGCGGAGAATGAGCAGTTCTTC | CSAGGLAENEQFF
13 | few | TRBJ1-5 | NA | TRBV2 | TGTGCCAGCAGATATTATAGCAATCAGCCCCAGCATTTT | CASRYYSNQPQHF
13 | many | TRBJ2-1 | NA | TRBV20-1 | TGCAGTGCTAAAACCCGGGGGCACAATGAGCAGTTCTTC | CSAKTRGHNEQFF
16 | NA | TRBJ2-1 | TRBD2 | TRBV11-1 | TGTGCCAGCAGCTTCTCCTTTCTAGCGGGCTACAATGAGCAGTTCTTC | CASSFSFLAGYNEQFF
15 | many | TRBJ2-1 | NA | TRBV27 | TGTGCCAGCAGTTTAGGGGGCGGTGTTCGCAATGAGCAGTTCTTC | CASSLGGGVRNEQFF
14 | many | TRBJ2-2 | NA | TRBV25-1 | TGTGCCAGCAGTGGAGTTGGAGGTACCGGGGAGCTGTTTTTT | CASSGVGGTGELFF
11 | many | TRBJ1-2 | NA | TRBV18 | TGTGCCAGCTCAGGACAATATGGCTACACCTTC | CASSGQYGYTF
14 | many | TRBJ2-7 | TRBD1 | TRBV5-1 | TGCGCCAGCAGCTTAAGGACAGGGGGCGCAGGGCAGTACTTC | CASSLRTGGAGQYF
11 | many | TRBJ2-5 | NA | TRBV20-1 | TGCAGTGCTAATGAACAAGAGACCCAGTACTTC | CSANEQETQYF
13 | many | TRBJ1-1 | NA | TRBV2 | TGTGCCACCGGCCTGGCGGGTAACACTGAAGCTTTCTTT | CATGLAGNTEAFF
16 | many | TRBJ2-3 | TRBD2 | TRBV27 | TGTGCCAGCATGGGCGGGAGGGGCAATAGCACAGATACGCAGTATTTT | CASMGGRGNSTDTQYF
10 | many | TRBJ1-5 | NA | TRBV29-1 | TGCAGCGTTGGGAATCAGCCCCAGCATTTT | CSVGNQPQHF
14 | many | TRBJ1-3 | NA | TRBV15 | TGTGCCACCAGCTTACAGGGTACTGGAAACACCATATATTTT | CATSLQGTGNTIYF
14 | many | TRBJ2-5 | TRBD1 | TRBV20-1 | TGCAGTGCTCGAAGACAGGGGGGAAAAGAGACCCAGTACTTC | CSARRQGGKETQYF